These 19 T cell receptor beta chains share one sample of origin, sequenced in a study of cytomegalovirus exposure and HLA in healthy donors. PCR used 60 Vbeta primers and 13 Jbeta primers. The data were produced by immunoSEQ multiplex PCR, yet TCRdb's version contains in-frame clones alone and is incomplete. Of over 150,000 clones listed, roughly 70% are singletons. The sample was PBMCs. The receptors shown here come from a woman aged 35 to 49 in good health and CMV-seropositive.

In this sample, this clone turned up a few times. This sequence joins TRBV9 and TRBJ2-3; maybe TRBD1 (6 bases). Trimming took 1 base from V and 3 from J, leaving 18 bases between them. Germline V CDR1 and CDR2: SGDLS, YYNGEE. This CDR3 comprises 17 residues. CDR3 nucleotide sequence: TGTGCCAGCAGCGTAAGGGGGTCGCCCACGGGGACAGATACGCAGTATTTT. As protein: CASSVRGSPTGTDTQYF.

The V call is TRBV28, the J call TRBJ2-5, with a tentative D call TRBD2 (6 bases). Deletions cut 3 bases from V and 2 bases from J, with 10 bases between. CDR3 length: 14 residues. Germline CDR1 MDHEN, CDR2 SYDVKM. CDR3 DNA: TGTGCCAGCAGTTTCGGGGGAAATCAAGAGACCCAGTACTTC. It yields the protein CASSFGGNQETQYF.

This clone was seen a single time. Other DNA sequences from this sample encode an identical CDR3 as well. The chain combines TRBV7-9 with TRBJ2-7; D is possibly TRBD1 (6 bases). CDR1 is SEHNR, CDR2 FQNEAQ, per germline (reference sequence). The CDR3 loop spans 13 amino acids. V was clipped by 4 bases and J by 3 bases, with 10 bases between them. The DNA of the CDR3 is TGTGCCAGCAGCTCGGGACAAAACTACGAGCAGTACTTC. Residues: CASSSGQNYEQYF.

The chain combines TRBV13 with TRBJ2-6; D not resolved. The CDR3 spans 13 residues. V lost 7 bases and J 1 base, leaving 5 bases between the germline ends. The germline CDR1 and CDR2 sequences are PRHDT and FYEKMQ (reference sequence). This CDR3 reads CASKISGANVLTF. CDR3 DNA sequence: TGTGCCAGCAAAATATCTGGGGCCAACGTCCTGACTTTC.

The chain joins TRBV7-9 to TRBJ1-3; possible D gene TRBD1, 6 bases. Germline V gene lookup returns CDR1 SEHNR and CDR2 FQNEAQ (reference sequence). This CDR3 comprises 14 residues. The V and J ends lost 5 bases and 3 bases respectively, with 11 bases between them. CDR3 protein: CASSQQGRGNTIYF. The CDR3 nucleotides read TGTGCCAGCAGCCAACAGGGACGTGGAAACACCATATATTTT. Full variable domain (outside the CDR3, taken from reference TRBV7-9 and TRBJ1-3): DTGVSQNPRHKITKRGQNVTFRCDPISEHNRLYWYRQTLGQGPEFLTYFQNEAQLEKSRLLSDRFSAERPKGSFSTLEIQRTEQGDSAMYLCASSQQGRGNTIYFGEGSWLTVV.

V usage is TRBV6-1 and J usage is TRBJ1-4; 9 positions agree with TRBD1. V was pared by 5 bases and J by 8 bases, with 6 bases of the junction left unmatched. The V gene's germline CDR1 is MNHNS and CDR2 SASEGT. This CDR3 contains 14 residues. The CDR3 spells CASSPDRGGEKLFF. CDR3 coding DNA: TGTGCCAGCAGTCCGGACAGGGGTGGGGAAAAACTGTTTTTT.

The chain combines TRBV9 with TRBJ2-3, with 11 bases identical to TRBD2. The CDR3 runs to 17 residues. CDR1 and CDR2 (germline): SGDLS, YYNGEE. V was pared by 0 bases and J by 6 bases, with 9 bases of the junction left unmatched. CDR3 in DNA: TGTGCCAGCAGCGTAGCAGCTAGCGGGGGGCTGTGGGATACGCAGTATTTT. This translates into CASSVAASGGLWDTQYF. Complete variable domain (other parts from reference TRBV9 and TRBJ2-3): DSGVTQTPKHLITATGQRVTLRCSPRSGDLSVYWYQQSLDQGLQFLIQYYNGEERAKGNILERFSAQQFPDLHSELNLSSLELGDSALYFCASSVAASGGLWDTQYFGPGTRLTVL.

The chain links TRBV19 to TRBJ2-7; TRBD1 agrees at 11 bases. With V trimmed by 5 bases and J by 3 bases, 6 bases remained unmatched. The germline gives CDR1 LNHDA, CDR2 SQIVND (reference sequence). The CDR3 contains 15 residues. CDR3 protein: CASSAPGQGVYEQYF. The CDR3 DNA reads as TGTGCCAGTAGTGCGCCGGGACAGGGGGTCTACGAGCAGTACTTC.

V and J are TRBV25-1 and TRBJ2-7; TRBD1 might be the D (6 bases). The CDR3 loop spans 14 amino acids. The germline V and J ends were trimmed by 3 bases and 4 bases, with 13 bases remaining between them. CDR1 is MGHDK, CDR2 SYGVNS, per germline. CDR3 protein: CASSEAGRGYEQYF. Written as DNA, the CDR3 is TGTGCCAGCAGTGAGGCGGGCAGGGGATACGAGCAGTACTTC.

This clone was picked up a small number of times. This sequence joins TRBV4-1 and TRBJ2-7, with D possibly being TRBD2 (6 bases). The V and J ends lost 3 bases and 5 bases respectively, with 20 bases between them. CDR3 length: 16 amino acids. Germline CDR1 is MGHRA and CDR2 is YSYEKL. The CDR3 here is CASSQHPLTRTDEQYF. DNA of the CDR3: TGCGCCAGCAGCCAGCATCCTTTGACTAGGACGGACGAGCAGTACTTC.

The V and J genes are TRBV4-3 and TRBJ1-6; 9 nucleotides line up with TRBD1. The ends lost 4 bases at V and 5 bases at J; junction bases unmatched: 3. This CDR3 spans 15 amino acids. Germline V CDR1 and CDR2: LGHNA, YSLEER. The CDR3 DNA follows: TGCGCCAGCAGCCCCGGGGACAGGGATAATTCACCCCTCCACTTT. It encodes CASSPGDRDNSPLHF.

This chain joins TRBV9 and TRBJ1-4; the D gene is possibly TRBD1 (6 bases). The CDR3 sequence is 17 residues long. In germline, CDR1 is SGDLS, CDR2 YYNGEE. Trimming took off 0 bases at V and 0 bases at J, with 12 bases between the two ends. In DNA, the CDR3 is TGTGCCAGCAGCGTAGGGCGGGGGGCAGCAACTAATGAAAAACTGTTTTTT. Protein sequence: CASSVGRGAATNEKLFF.

The V gene is TRBV14, the J gene TRBJ1-2; D remains unclear. V lost 0 bases and J lost 8, with 19 bases in between. CDR3 length equals 16 residues. Germline V gives CDR1 SGHDN, CDR2 FVKESK. The CDR3 spells CASSQDLSGRIAGYTF. The CDR3 DNA is TGTGCCAGCAGCCAAGATCTCTCCGGCCGCATAGCCGGCTACACCTTC.

This clone was picked up a small number of times. The rearrangement links TRBV5-4 to TRBJ1-4, with 7 bases fitting TRBD1. After removal of 4 bases from V and 8 bases from J, the junction contained 8 bases not matched to a gene. CDR3 length: 14 amino acids. Germline values: CDR1 SGHNT, CDR2 YYREEE (reference sequence). CDR3 bases: TGTGCCAGCAGCCTACAGGGGAATGGCGAAAAACTGTTTTTT. Amino acids: CASSLQGNGEKLFF. Supplemented by reference TRBV5-4 and TRBJ1-4, the full variable domain reads ETGVTQSPTHLIKTRGQQVTLRCSSQSGHNTVSWYQQALGQGPQFIFQYYREEENGRGNFPPRFSGLQFPNYSSELNVNALELDDSALYLCASSLQGNGEKLFFGSGTQLSVL.

This clone has only a few counts. The rearrangement uses TRBV6-5 and TRBJ2-5; D might be TRBD2 (6 bases). Trimming took 10 bases from V and 1 from J, leaving 16 bases between them. Germline V gene lookup returns CDR1 MNHEY and CDR2 SVGAGI. This CDR3 is built from 14 residues. The CDR3 DNA follows: TGTGCCACCTATAAGGACTACTTCCAAGAGACCCAGTACTTC. Amino acids: CATYKDYFQETQYF.

This rearrangement joins TRBV5-1 to TRBJ2-2; a weak D match, TRBD2 (6 bases). Germline V gene sequence: CDR1 SGHRS, CDR2 YFSETQ. The V gene lost 0 bases and the J gene lost 4 bases, with 10 bases spanning the gap. This CDR3 has 15 amino acids. The CDR3 DNA reads as TGCGCCAGCAGCTTGGCCATGGGGGGCACCGGGGAGCTGTTTTTT. It encodes CASSLAMGGTGELFF.

The rearrangement joins TRBV19 to TRBJ1-4, with 7 bases matching TRBD1. Germline V gene lookup returns CDR1 LNHDA and CDR2 SQIVND (reference sequence). J gave up 0 bases and V 7 bases, and 5 bases lay outside the gene matches. There are 15 residues in the CDR3. The chain's CDR3 is CASKGQFATNEKLFF. CDR3 DNA: TGTGCCAGTAAGGGACAGTTCGCAACTAATGAAAAACTGTTTTTT. Full variable domain (outside the CDR3, taken from reference TRBV19 and TRBJ1-4): DGGITQSPKYLFRKEGQNVTLSCEQNLNHDAMYWYRQDPGQGLRLIYYSQIVNDFQKGDIAEGYSVSREKKESFPLTVTSAQKNPTAFYLCASKGQFATNEKLFFGSGTQLSVL.

The chain joins TRBV2 to TRBJ1-3, with 7 bases that match TRBD2. The J call may be faulty, since TRBJ2-2 better matches the DNA end. Germline values: CDR1 SNHLY, CDR2 FYNNEI. CDR3 length: 14 residues. The CDR3 sequence is CASRGLVNTGELFF. Here the CDR3 DNA reads TGTGCCAGCAGAGGACTAGTGAACACCGGGGAGCTGTTTTTT.

This clone has just a few counts. V gene TRBV28 combines with J gene TRBJ2-2; no definite D call. CDR1 and CDR2 from the germline V gene are MDHEN and SYDVKM. V lost 3 bases and J lost 4, with 3 bases in between. This CDR3 has 12 amino acids. The CDR3 region is CASSLATGELFF. In nucleotides, the CDR3 is TGTGCCAGCAGTTTGGCCACCGGGGAGCTGTTTTTT. The complete variable domain, with remaining parts taken from reference TRBV28 and TRBJ2-2, reads DVKVTQSSRYLVKRTGEKVFLECVQDMDHENMFWYRQDPGLGLRLIYFSYDVKMKEKGDIPEGYSVSREKKERFSLILESASTNQTSMYLCASSLATGELFFGEGSRLTVL.